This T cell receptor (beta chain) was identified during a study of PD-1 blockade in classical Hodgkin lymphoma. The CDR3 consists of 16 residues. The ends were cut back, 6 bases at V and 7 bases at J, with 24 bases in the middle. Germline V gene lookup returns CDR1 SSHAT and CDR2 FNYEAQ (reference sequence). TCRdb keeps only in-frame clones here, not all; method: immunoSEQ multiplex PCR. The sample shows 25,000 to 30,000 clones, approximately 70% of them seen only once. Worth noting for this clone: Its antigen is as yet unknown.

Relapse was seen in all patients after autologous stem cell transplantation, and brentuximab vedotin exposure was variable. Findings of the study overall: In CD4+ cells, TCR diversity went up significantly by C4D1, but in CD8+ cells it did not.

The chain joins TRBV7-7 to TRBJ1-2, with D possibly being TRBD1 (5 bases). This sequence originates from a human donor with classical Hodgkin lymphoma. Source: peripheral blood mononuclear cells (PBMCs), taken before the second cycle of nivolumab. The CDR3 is CASRRGPHSRRSGYTF. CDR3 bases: TGTGCCAGCAGAAGGGGACCCCACAGCCGCAGGTCTGGCTACACCTTC.